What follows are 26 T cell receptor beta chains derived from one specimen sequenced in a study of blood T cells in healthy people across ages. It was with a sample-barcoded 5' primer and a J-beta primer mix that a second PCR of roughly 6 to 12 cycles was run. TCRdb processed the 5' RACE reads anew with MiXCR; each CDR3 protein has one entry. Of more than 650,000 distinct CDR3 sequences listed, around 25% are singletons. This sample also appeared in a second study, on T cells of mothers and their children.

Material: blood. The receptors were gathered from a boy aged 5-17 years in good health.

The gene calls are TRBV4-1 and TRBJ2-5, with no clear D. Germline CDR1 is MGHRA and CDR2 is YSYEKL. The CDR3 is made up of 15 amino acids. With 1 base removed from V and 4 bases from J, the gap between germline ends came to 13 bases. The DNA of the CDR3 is TGCGCCAGCAGCCAAGTGAGAAGGGAAGGAGAGACCCAGTACTTC. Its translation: CASSQVRREGETQYF.

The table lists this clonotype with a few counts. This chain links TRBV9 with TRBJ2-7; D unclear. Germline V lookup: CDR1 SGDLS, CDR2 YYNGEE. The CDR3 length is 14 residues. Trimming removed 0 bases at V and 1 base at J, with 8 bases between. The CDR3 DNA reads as TGTGCCAGCAGCGTAGATGAAATTTCCTACGAGCAGTACTTC. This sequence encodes CASSVDEISYEQYF.

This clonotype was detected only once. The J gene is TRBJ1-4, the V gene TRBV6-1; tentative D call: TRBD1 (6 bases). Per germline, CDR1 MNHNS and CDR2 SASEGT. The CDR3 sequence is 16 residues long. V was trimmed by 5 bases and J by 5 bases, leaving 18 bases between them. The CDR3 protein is CASSLNRAPPNEKLFF. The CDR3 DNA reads TGTGCCAGCAGTCTGAACAGGGCCCCACCCAATGAAAAACTGTTTTTT.

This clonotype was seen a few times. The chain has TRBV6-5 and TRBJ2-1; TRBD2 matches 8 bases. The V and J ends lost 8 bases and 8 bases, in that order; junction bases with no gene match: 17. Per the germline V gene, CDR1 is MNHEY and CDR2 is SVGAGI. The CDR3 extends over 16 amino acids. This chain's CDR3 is CASLLGGSGSVYEQFF. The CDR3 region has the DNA TGTGCCAGCCTTCTGGGGGGGAGCGGGAGCGTATATGAGCAGTTCTTC.

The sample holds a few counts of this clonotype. The CDR3 is CSASAGVRDEQFF. The CDR3, as DNA: TGCAGTGCTAGCGCGGGGGTTAGGGATGAGCAGTTCTTC. The J gene is TRBJ2-5, the V gene TRBV20-1; 7 bases are shared with TRBD2. The J call could be wrong; TRBJ2-1 is a better fit for the DNA end. Per germline, CDR1 DFQATT and CDR2 SNEGSKA (reference sequence). The CDR3 is made up of 13 amino acids.

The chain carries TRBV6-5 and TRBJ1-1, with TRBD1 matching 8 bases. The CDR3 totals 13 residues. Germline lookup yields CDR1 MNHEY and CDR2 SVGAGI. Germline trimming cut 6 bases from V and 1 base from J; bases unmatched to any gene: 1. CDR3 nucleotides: TGTGCCAGCAGGACAGGGGAGAACACTGAAGCTTTCTTT. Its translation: CASRTGENTEAFF.

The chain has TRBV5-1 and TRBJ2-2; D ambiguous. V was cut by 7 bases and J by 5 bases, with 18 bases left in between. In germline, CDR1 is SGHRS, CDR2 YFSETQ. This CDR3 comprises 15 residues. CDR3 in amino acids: CASYPGVQETGELFF. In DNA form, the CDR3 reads TGCGCCAGCTACCCTGGGGTCCAGGAGACCGGGGAGCTGTTTTTT.

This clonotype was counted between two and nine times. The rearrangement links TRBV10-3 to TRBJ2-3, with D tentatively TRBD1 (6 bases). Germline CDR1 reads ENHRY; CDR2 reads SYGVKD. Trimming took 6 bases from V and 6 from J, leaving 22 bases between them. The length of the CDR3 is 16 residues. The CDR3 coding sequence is TGTGCCATCAGCTACATGACAGGACTTGGGCGCGATACGCAGTATTTT. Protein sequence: CAISYMTGLGRDTQYF.

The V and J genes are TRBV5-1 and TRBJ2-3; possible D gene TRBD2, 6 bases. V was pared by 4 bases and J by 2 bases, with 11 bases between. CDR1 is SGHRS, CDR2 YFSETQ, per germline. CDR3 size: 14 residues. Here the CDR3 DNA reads TGCGCCAGCAGCGTGGGACTTCACACAGATACGCAGTATTTT. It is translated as CASSVGLHTDTQYF.

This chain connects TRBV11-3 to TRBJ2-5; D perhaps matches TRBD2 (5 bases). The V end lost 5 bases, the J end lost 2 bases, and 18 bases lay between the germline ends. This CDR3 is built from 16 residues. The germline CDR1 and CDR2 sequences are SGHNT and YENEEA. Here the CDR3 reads CASSHKAIGLQETQYF. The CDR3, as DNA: TGTGCCAGCAGCCATAAAGCGATCGGACTTCAAGAGACCCAGTACTTC.

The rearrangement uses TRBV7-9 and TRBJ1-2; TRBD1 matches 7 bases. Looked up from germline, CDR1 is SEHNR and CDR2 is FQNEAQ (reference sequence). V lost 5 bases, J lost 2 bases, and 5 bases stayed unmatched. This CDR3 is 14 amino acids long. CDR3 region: CASSLGQRNYGYTF. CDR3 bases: TGTGCCAGCAGCCTGGGACAGAGGAACTATGGCTACACCTTC. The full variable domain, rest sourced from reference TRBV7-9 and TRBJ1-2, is DTGVSQNPRHKITKRGQNVTFRCDPISEHNRLYWYRQTLGQGPEFLTYFQNEAQLEKSRLLSDRFSAERPKGSFSTLEIQRTEQGDSAMYLCASSLGQRNYGYTFGSGTRLTVV.

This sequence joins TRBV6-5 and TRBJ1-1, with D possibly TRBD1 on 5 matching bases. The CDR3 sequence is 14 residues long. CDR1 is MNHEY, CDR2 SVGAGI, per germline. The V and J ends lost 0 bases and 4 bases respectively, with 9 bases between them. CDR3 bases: TGTGCCAGCAGTTACTCCCAGGGTGGCACTGAAGCTTTCTTT. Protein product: CASSYSQGGTEAFF.

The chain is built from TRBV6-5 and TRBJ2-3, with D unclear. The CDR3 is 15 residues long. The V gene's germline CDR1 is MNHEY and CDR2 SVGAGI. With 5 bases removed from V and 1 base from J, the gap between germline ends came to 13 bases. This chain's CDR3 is CASSHTEFRTDTQYF. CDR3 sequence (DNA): TGTGCCAGCAGTCACACTGAATTCCGCACAGATACGCAGTATTTT.

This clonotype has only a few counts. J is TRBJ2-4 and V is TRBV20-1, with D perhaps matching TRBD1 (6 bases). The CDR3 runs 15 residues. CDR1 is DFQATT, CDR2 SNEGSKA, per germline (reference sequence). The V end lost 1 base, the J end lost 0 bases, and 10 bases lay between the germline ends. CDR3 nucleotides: TGCAGTGCTAGAGGTGGGGGCACAGCCAAAAACATTCAGTACTTC. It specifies CSARGGGTAKNIQYF.

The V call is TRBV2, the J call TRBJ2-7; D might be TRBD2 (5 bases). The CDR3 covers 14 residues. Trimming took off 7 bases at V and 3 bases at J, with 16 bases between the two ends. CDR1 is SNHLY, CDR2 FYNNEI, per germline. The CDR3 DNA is TGTGCCAGCATTGGACTTGCCCGAAGCTACGAGCAGTACTTC. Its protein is CASIGLARSYEQYF. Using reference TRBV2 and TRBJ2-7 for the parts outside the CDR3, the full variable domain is EPEVTQTPSHQVTQMGQEVILRCVPISNHLYFYWYRQILGQKVEFLVSFYNNEISEKSEIFDDQFSVERPDGSNFTLKIRSTKLEDSAMYFCASIGLARSYEQYFGPGTRLTVT.

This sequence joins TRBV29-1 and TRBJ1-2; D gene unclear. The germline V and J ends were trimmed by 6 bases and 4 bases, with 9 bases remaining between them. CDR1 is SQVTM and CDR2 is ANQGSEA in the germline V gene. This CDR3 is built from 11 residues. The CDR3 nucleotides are TGCAGCGTGAGTGGGTTCTATGGCTACACCTTC. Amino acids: CSVSGFYGYTF.

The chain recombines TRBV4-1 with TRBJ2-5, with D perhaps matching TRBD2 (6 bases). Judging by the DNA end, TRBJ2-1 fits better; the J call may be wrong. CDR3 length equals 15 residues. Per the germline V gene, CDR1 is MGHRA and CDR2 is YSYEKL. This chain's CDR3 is CASTGLRGLLYEQFF. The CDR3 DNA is TGCGCCAGCACAGGGTTAAGGGGACTCTTGTATGAGCAGTTCTTC.

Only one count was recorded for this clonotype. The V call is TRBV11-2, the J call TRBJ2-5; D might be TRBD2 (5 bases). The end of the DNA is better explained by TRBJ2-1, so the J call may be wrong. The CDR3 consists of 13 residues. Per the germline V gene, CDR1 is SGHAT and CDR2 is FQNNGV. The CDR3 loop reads CASSLEPPLGQFF. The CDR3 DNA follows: TGTGCCAGCAGCTTAGAGCCCCCACTAGGGCAGTTCTTC.

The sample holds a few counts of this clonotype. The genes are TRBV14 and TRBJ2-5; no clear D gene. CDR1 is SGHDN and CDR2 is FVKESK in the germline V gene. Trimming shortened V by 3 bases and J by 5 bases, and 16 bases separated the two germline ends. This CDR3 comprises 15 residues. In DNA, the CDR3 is TGTGCCAGCAGCCAGAGTCTCCCGGGCAGGGAGACCCAGTACTTC. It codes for CASSQSLPGRETQYF.

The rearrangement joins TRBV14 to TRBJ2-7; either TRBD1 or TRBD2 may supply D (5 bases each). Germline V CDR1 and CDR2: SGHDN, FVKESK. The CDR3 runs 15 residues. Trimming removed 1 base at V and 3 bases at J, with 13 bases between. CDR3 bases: TGTGCCAGCAGCCAAGCGTGGGGGAGAGGCTACGAGCAGTACTTC. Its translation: CASSQAWGRGYEQYF.

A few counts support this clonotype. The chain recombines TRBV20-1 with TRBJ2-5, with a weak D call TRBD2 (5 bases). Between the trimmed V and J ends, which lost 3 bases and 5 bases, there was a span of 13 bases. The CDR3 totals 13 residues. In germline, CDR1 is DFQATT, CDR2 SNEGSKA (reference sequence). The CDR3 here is CSASGVGSETQYF. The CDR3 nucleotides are TGCAGTGCTAGTGGGGTTGGGAGCGAGACCCAGTACTTC.

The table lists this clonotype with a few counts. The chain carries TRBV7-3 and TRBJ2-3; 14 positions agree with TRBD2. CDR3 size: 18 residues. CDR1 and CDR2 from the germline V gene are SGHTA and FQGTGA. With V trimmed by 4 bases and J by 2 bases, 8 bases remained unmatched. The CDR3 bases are TGTGCCAGCAGCTCACCGACTAGCGGGGGGGTAGCCACAGATACGCAGTATTTT. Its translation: CASSSPTSGGVATDTQYF.

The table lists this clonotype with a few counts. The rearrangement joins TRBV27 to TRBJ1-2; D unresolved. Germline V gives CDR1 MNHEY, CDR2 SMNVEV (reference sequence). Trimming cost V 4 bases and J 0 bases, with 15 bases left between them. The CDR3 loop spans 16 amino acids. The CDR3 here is CASSSLGRFSNYGYTF. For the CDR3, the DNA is TGTGCCAGCAGTTCTCTCGGCCGCTTCTCTAACTATGGCTACACCTTC.

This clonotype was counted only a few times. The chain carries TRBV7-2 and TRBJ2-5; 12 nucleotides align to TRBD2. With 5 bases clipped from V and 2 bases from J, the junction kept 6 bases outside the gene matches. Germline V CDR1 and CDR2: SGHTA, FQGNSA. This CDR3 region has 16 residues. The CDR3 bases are TGTGCCAGCAGCCCCCGACTAGCGGGGGTTCAAGAGACCCAGTACTTC. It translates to CASSPRLAGVQETQYF. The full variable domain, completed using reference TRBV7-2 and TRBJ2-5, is GAGVSQSPSNKVTEKGKDVELRCDPISGHTALYWYRQSLGQGLEFLIYFQGNSAPDKSGLPSDRFSAERTGGSVSTLTIQRTQQEDSAVYLCASSPRLAGVQETQYFGPGTRLLVL.

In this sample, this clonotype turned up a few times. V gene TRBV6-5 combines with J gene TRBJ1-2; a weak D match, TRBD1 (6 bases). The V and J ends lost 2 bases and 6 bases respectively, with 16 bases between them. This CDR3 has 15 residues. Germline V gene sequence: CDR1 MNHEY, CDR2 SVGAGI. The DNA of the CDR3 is TGTGCCAGCAGTTACGCCATGGGGGGGGGCAATGGCTACACCTTC. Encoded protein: CASSYAMGGGNGYTF.

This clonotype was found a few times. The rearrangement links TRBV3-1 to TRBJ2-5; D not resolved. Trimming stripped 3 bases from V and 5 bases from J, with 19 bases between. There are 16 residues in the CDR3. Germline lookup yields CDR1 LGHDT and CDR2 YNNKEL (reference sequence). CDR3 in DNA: TGTGCCAGCAGCCAGAACCGGGTTAAGTTAAAGGAGACCCAGTACTTC. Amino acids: CASSQNRVKLKETQYF.